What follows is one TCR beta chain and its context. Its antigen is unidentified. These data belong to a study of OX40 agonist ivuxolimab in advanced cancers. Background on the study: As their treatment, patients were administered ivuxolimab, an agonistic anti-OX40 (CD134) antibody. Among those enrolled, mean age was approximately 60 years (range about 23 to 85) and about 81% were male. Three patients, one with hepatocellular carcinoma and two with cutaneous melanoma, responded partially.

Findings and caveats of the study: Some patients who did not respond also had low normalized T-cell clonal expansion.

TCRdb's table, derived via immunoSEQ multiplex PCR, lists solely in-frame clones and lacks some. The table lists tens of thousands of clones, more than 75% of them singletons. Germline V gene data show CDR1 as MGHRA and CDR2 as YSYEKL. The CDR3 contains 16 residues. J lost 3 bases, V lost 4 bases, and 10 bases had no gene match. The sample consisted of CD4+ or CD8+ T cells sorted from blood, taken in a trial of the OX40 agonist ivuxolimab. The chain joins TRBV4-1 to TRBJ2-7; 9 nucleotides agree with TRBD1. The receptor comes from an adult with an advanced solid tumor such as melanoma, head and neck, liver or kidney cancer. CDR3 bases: TGCGCCAGCAGCCCCACGGGACAGGGCGATCACTACGAGCAGTACTTC. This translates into CASSPTGQGDHYEQYF.